Listed below are T cell receptor beta chains from one sample, sequenced in a study of STAT5B mutations in CD4+ large granular lymphocyte leukemia. Data came from immunoSEQ multiplex PCR; TCRdb stores just in-frame clones and leaves some out. The data show several hundred clones, about 70% seen once. The sequenced sample consisted of PBMCs. The receptors derive from a woman in her forties or fifties with CD4+ T-cell large granular lymphocyte leukemia. CDR3s include the opening cysteine and the closing phenylalanine or tryptophan. D genes are given only for firm matches. Size is stated for part of the rows, as once, few or many counts, or as a class when the clone is expanded.

- | TRBJ2-7 | TRBV4-2 | TRBD2 | CASSQISGSGSYEQYF | TGTGCCAGCAGCCAGATAAGCGGGAGTGGGTCCTACGAGCAGTACTTC
- | TRBJ1-1 | TRBV4-2 | - | CASSQEAGGRPYTEAFF | TGTGCCAGCAGCCAAGAGGCGGGGGGCAGGCCCTACACTGAAGCTTTCTTT
few | TRBJ1-1 | TRBV27 | - | CASSFSTVMNTEAFF | TGTGCCAGCAGTTTTTCGACAGTTATGAACACTGAAGCTTTCTTT
medium-sized | TRBJ1-3 | TRBV7-8 | - | CATQPPGSGNTIYF | TGTGCCACCCAGCCCCCAGGCTCTGGAAACACCATATATTTT
- | TRBJ1-2 | TRBV6-5 | - | CASSYSGGFGYTF | TGTGCCAGCAGTTATTCGGGAGGTTTCGGCTACACCTTC
once | TRBJ2-3 | TRBV18 | - | CASSPEVDVSRTDTQYF | TGTGCCAGCTCACCGGAGGTGGACGTTTCAAGAACAGATACGCAGTATTTT
- | TRBJ1-5 | TRBV29-1 | - | CSVEDQPQHF | TGCAGCGTTGAAGATCAGCCCCAGCATTTT
few | TRBJ1-1 | TRBV6-5 | TRBD1 | CASSYWGQGDTEAFF | TGTGCCAGCAGTTACTGGGGACAGGGGGACACTGAAGCTTTCTTT
few | TRBJ1-5 | TRBV6-1 | - | CASRIDSYSNQPQHF | TGTGCCAGCAGGATTGACAGTTATAGCAATCAGCCCCAGCATTTT
once | TRBJ2-7 | TRBV11-2 | TRBD2 | CASSLAGLAVYEQYF | TGTGCCAGCAGCTTAGCGGGACTAGCGGTCTACGAGCAGTACTTC
- | TRBJ1-4 | TRBV7-2 | - | CASSLVPGNNEKLFF | TGTGCCAGCAGCTTAGTGCCGGGGAATAATGAAAAACTGTTTTTT
- | TRBJ2-1 | TRBV28 | TRBD2 | CAAQAGTSGSPNEQFF | TGTGCCGCCCAAGCCGGGACTAGCGGGAGTCCCAATGAGCAGTTCTTC
- | TRBJ1-1 | TRBV28 | - | CASSLPDSTEAFF | TGTGCCAGCAGTTTACCTGACAGTACTGAAGCTTTCTTT
once | TRBJ2-5 | TRBV7-2 | - | CASSLASRRETQYF | TGTGCCAGCAGCTTAGCGTCGCGGCGAGAGACCCAGTACTTC
once | TRBJ1-5 | TRBV28 | - | CASSLATVAQPQHF | TGTGCCAGCAGTTTAGCAACAGTGGCTCAGCCCCAGCATTTT
- | TRBJ2-7 | TRBV2 | - | CASTASDSYEQYF | TGTGCCAGCACGGCTAGCGACTCCTACGAGCAGTACTTC
- | TRBJ1-5 | TRBV29-1 | - | CSVGGPLDNQPQHF | TGCAGCGTTGGGGGCCCCCTAGACAATCAGCCCCAGCATTTT
- | TRBJ2-5 | TRBV6-5 | TRBD1 | CASSPTGNLETQYF | TGTGCCAGCAGCCCGACAGGGAATCTCGAGACCCAGTACTTC
- | TRBJ2-1 | TRBV7-2 | - | CASSLAMGLFEQFF | TGTGCCAGCAGCTTAGCAATGGGGCTTTTCGAGCAGTTCTTC
- | TRBJ1-5 | TRBV4-3 | - | CASSQGVFSNQPQHF | TGCGCCAGCAGCCAAGGAGTTTTTAGCAATCAGCCCCAGCATTTT